Each of the 24 T cell receptor beta chains below was sequenced from the same sample in a study of cytomegalovirus exposure and HLA in healthy donors. The PCR was carried out with 60 Vbeta primers and 13 Jbeta primers. Clones were read by immunoSEQ multiplex PCR, and TCRdb kept only the in-frame ones, dropping some. This table has roughly 130,000 clones, 73% appearing once. Material for sequencing was PBMCs. These receptors were collected from a woman in her forties in good health and CMV-seropositive.

As to this clone: Within the sample, other DNA sequences also encode this same CDR3. This chain uses TRBV9 with TRBJ2-1, with 7 positions matching TRBD1. This CDR3 has 15 residues. The V gene end was trimmed by 3 bases and the J gene end by 2 bases; junction bases not matched to a gene: 5. The germline CDR1 and CDR2 sequences are SGDLS and YYNGEE. CDR3 sequence: CASSARDSPYNEQFF. DNA for the CDR3: TGTGCCAGCAGCGCCCGGGACAGCCCCTACAATGAGCAGTTCTTC.

The gene calls are TRBV9 and TRBJ2-7; TRBD1 might be the D (6 bases). This CDR3 is 14 amino acids long. V was clipped by 3 bases and J by 6 bases, with 16 bases between them. In germline, CDR1 is SGDLS, CDR2 YYNGEE. The CDR3 spells CASSGKGGAPEQYF. As DNA, the CDR3 is TGTGCCAGCAGCGGCAAAGGGGGAGCCCCCGAGCAGTACTTC. The entire variable domain, with the rest obtained from reference TRBV9 and TRBJ2-7, is as follows: DSGVTQTPKHLITATGQRVTLRCSPRSGDLSVYWYQQSLDQGLQFLIQYYNGEERAKGNILERFSAQQFPDLHSELNLSSLELGDSALYFCASSGKGGAPEQYFGPGTRLTVT.

The chain links TRBV9 to TRBJ2-5, with D perhaps matching TRBD1 (6 bases). The V end was cut by 3 bases, the J end by 1 base, with 16 bases between. This CDR3 has 16 residues. The germline V gene encodes CDR1 SGDLS and CDR2 YYNGEE. As DNA, the CDR3 is TGTGCCAGCAGCGGCAACCCGACAGGCAGCCAAGAGACCCAGTACTTC. It specifies CASSGNPTGSQETQYF.

The gene calls are TRBV21-1 and TRBJ2-2; the table assigns TRBD1, which was not confirmed against the DNA. TRBV21-1 is shown as a pseudogene. The CDR3 extends over 16 amino acids. The CDR3, as DNA: TGTGCCAGCAGCAAAGCGTGGGCTTCCGCAAACGGGGAGCTGTTTTTT. Its protein product is CASSKAWASANGELFF.

The table lists this clone with a few counts. The chain combines TRBV5-1 with TRBJ1-3; tentative D call: TRBD1 (6 bases). Looked up from germline, CDR1 is SGHRS and CDR2 is YFSETQ. Trimming pared 1 base from V and 4 bases from J, leaving 15 bases between. The CDR3 totals 16 residues. The CDR3 reads CASSLQTGATGNTIYF. The CDR3 DNA reads TGCGCCAGCAGCTTGCAGACAGGAGCCACGGGAAACACCATATATTTT.

J is TRBJ2-5 and V is TRBV28; D not resolved. Germline-derived CDR1 and CDR2 are MDHEN and SYDVKM. V was shortened by 3 bases and J by 2 bases, with 10 bases between the two germline ends. The CDR3 is 14 residues long. CDR3 amino acids: CASSFGRLQETQYF. As DNA, the CDR3 is TGTGCCAGCAGTTTTGGGCGCTTACAAGAGACCCAGTACTTC.

The gene calls are TRBV5-3 and TRBJ2-7; TRBD2 matches at 11 bases. TRBV5-3 has ORF status, its function being uncertain. V lost 2 bases, J lost 3 bases, and 25 bases stayed unmatched. The CDR3 runs 22 residues. The CDR3 spells CARSLGGLRGSGRASYVYEQYF. The DNA for the CDR3 is TGTGCCAGAAGCTTAGGGGGTCTTAGAGGTAGCGGGAGGGCATCCTATGTCTACGAGCAGTACTTC.

This chain joins TRBV7-2 and TRBJ1-2; 9 nucleotides match TRBD1. This CDR3 contains 15 residues. CDR1 and CDR2 from the germline V gene are SGHTA and FQGNSA. The V and J ends lost 5 bases and 4 bases, in that order; junction bases with no gene match: 8. The CDR3 sequence: CASSADGQGTYGYTF. The CDR3 region has the DNA TGTGCCAGCAGCGCGGACGGACAGGGGACCTATGGCTACACCTTC.

The count of this clone is one. V gene TRBV5-1 combines with J gene TRBJ2-5; TRBD1 agrees at 7 bases. The CDR3 has 13 amino acids. V was clipped by 3 bases and J by 2 bases; unmatched bases: 1. Germline CDR1 SGHRS, CDR2 YFSETQ. The CDR3 nucleotides are TGCGCCAGCAGCTCGACAGGGCAAGAGACCCAGTACTTC. As protein: CASSSTGQETQYF.

In this sample, this clone turned up a few times. V usage is TRBV5-1 and J usage is TRBJ2-7; 8 bases match TRBD2. Looked up from germline, CDR1 is SGHRS and CDR2 is YFSETQ. The CDR3 totals 16 residues. J lost 0 bases, V lost 3 bases, and 8 bases had no gene match. DNA for the CDR3: TGCGCCAGCAGCTGGGGTGGTAGCGGGATCTCCTACGAGCAGTACTTC. Translation: CASSWGGSGISYEQYF.

CDR3 nucleotides: TGCAGCGCCTCTATCAACGGTCGGACTGAAGCTTTCTTT. It encodes CSASINGRTEAFF. J is TRBJ1-1 and V is TRBV29-1; D unresolved. The CDR3 is 13 residues long. Germline-derived CDR1 and CDR2 are SQVTM and ANQGSEA. The ends were cut back, 7 bases at V and 5 bases at J, with 17 bases in the middle.

This chain joins TRBV7-4 and TRBJ2-3; 13 bases are a match to TRBD2. The J segment lost 2 bases and the V segment lost 5 bases, leaving 4 bases of the junction unmatched. The CDR3 consists of 16 residues. Germline V CDR1 and CDR2: SGHVT, SQSDAQ. DNA of the CDR3: TGTGCCAGCAGCAAACTAGCGGGGGGGCCCACAGATACGCAGTATTTT. Translation gives CASSKLAGGPTDTQYF.

Here the CDR3 DNA reads TGTGCCAGCAGGCGGGACAGGGGAGCCTACGAGCAGTACTTC. Its translation: CASRRDRGAYEQYF. V is TRBV6-5 and J is TRBJ2-7; 10 nucleotides line up with TRBD1. J lost 2 bases, V lost 6 bases, and 4 bases had no gene match. There are 14 residues in the CDR3. Per the germline V gene, CDR1 is MNHEY and CDR2 is SVGAGI.

The rearrangement links TRBV5-4 to TRBJ2-3; 9 positions match TRBD2. V shed 4 bases and J 11 bases; nucleotides not matched to a gene: 17. The germline V gene has CDR1 SGHNT and CDR2 YYREEE (reference sequence). CDR3 size: 16 residues. The CDR3 protein is CASSPERGAGRRGQYF. In DNA form, the CDR3 reads TGTGCCAGCAGCCCGGAGCGGGGGGCAGGGAGGCGGGGGCAGTATTTT. Together with reference TRBV5-4 and TRBJ2-3, the CDR3 gives the full variable domain: ETGVTQSPTHLIKTRGQQVTLRCSSQSGHNTVSWYQQALGQGPQFIFQYYREEENGRGNFPPRFSGLQFPNYSSELNVNALELDDSALYLCASSPERGAGRRGQYFGPGTRLTVL.

Turning to this clone: This same CDR3 is encoded by further DNA sequences in the sample. The rearrangement joins TRBV18 to TRBJ2-7; 9 nucleotides match TRBD1. CDR1 is KGHSH, CDR2 LQKENI, per germline. V gave up 3 bases and J gave up 4 bases; unmatched junction bases: 4. The CDR3 contains 14 residues. This CDR3 is CASSPGTGFYEQYF. Here the CDR3 DNA reads TGTGCCAGCTCACCTGGGACAGGGTTTTACGAGCAGTACTTC.

The chain employs TRBV14 and TRBJ1-2, with D possibly matching TRBD1 (5 bases). V lost 1 base, J lost 4 bases, and 22 bases lay in between. The CDR3 contains 18 residues. CDR1 and CDR2 from the germline V gene are SGHDN and FVKESK. In DNA, the CDR3 is TGTGCCAGCAGCCAAGGGATAGGGCGGACAAGCCCTCCCTATGGCTACACCTTC. As protein: CASSQGIGRTSPPYGYTF.

The chain is built from TRBV30 and TRBJ1-1; the D gene is possibly TRBD1 (6 bases). The CDR3 runs 13 residues. Germline V gene lookup returns CDR1 GTSNPN and CDR2 SVGIG (reference sequence). Trimming cost V 0 bases and J 3 bases, with 8 bases left between them. CDR3 in amino acids: CAWSVGGDTEAFF. The CDR3 bases are TGTGCCTGGAGTGTAGGGGGTGACACTGAAGCTTTCTTT.

This clone was seen a single time. This sequence joins TRBV28 and TRBJ2-1, with TRBD2 matching 8 bases. This CDR3 spans 17 amino acids. V shed 3 bases, J shed 0 bases, and the junction held 7 bases outside the gene matches. Looked up from germline, CDR1 is MDHEN and CDR2 is SYDVKM. CDR3 in amino acids: CASSFLAGPSSYNEQFF. CDR3 DNA sequence: TGTGCCAGCAGTTTCCTAGCGGGCCCAAGCTCCTACAATGAGCAGTTCTTC.

The chain is built from TRBV6-5 and TRBJ2-7; D call uncertain. CDR1 and CDR2 from the germline V gene are MNHEY and SVGAGI. The CDR3 totals 11 residues. With 4 bases removed from V and 3 bases from J, the gap between germline ends came to 4 bases. This CDR3 reads CASSSNYEQYF. The CDR3 DNA sequence: TGTGCCAGCAGTTCCAACTACGAGCAGTACTTC.

This clone is a singleton in its sample. The chain joins TRBV4-3 to TRBJ2-1; 9 nucleotides line up with TRBD2. Germline CDR1 and CDR2: LGHNA and YSLEER. V gave up 4 bases and J gave up 5 bases; unmatched junction bases: 9. This CDR3 region has 16 residues. This CDR3 reads CASSPMASGAHNEQFF. CDR3 sequence (DNA): TGCGCCAGCAGCCCCATGGCTAGCGGGGCCCACAATGAGCAGTTCTTC.

Note on this clone: The DNA is omitted, as the CDR3 cannot be located on it reliably, and the CDR3 follows TCRdb's listing. This sequence joins TRBV21-1 and TRBJ2-2; the DNA was not used to check the table's D call, TRBD1. TRBV21-1 is tagged as a pseudogene. 19 amino acids form the CDR3, both terminal residues included. The CDR3 loop is CASSKGVGLGTGNTGELFF.

In its sample, this clone was seen once. The J gene is TRBJ2-2, the V gene TRBV5-5; D remains ambiguous. This CDR3 region has 14 residues. Germline CDR1 and CDR2: SGHKS and YYEKEE (reference sequence). The V end was cut by 0 bases, the J end by 5 bases, with 8 bases between. The CDR3 sequence is CASSLETVTGELFF. CDR3 DNA: TGTGCCAGCAGCTTGGAAACGGTTACCGGGGAGCTGTTTTTT.

The chain combines TRBV9 with TRBJ1-6; D not certain. Germline assignment: CDR1 SGDLS and CDR2 YYNGEE. CDR3 length equals 13 residues. V lost 1 base, J lost 8 bases, and 7 bases lay in between. This CDR3 is CASSVSPDSPLHF. In DNA, the CDR3 is TGTGCCAGCAGCGTATCGCCGGATTCACCCCTCCACTTT. The full variable domain, its missing parts supplied by reference TRBV9 and TRBJ1-6, is DSGVTQTPKHLITATGQRVTLRCSPRSGDLSVYWYQQSLDQGLQFLIQYYNGEERAKGNILERFSAQQFPDLHSELNLSSLELGDSALYFCASSVSPDSPLHFGNGTRLTVT.

The rearrangement links TRBV19 to TRBJ2-2, with 10 bases fitting TRBD1. V lost 5 bases to trimming and J lost 7 bases; unmatched junction nucleotides: 4. This CDR3 has 14 amino acids. Germline CDR1 and CDR2: LNHDA and SQIVND (reference sequence). CDR3 amino acids: CASSPRDRGGELFF. The CDR3 nucleotides read TGTGCCAGTAGTCCCCGGGACAGGGGCGGGGAGCTGTTTTTT.